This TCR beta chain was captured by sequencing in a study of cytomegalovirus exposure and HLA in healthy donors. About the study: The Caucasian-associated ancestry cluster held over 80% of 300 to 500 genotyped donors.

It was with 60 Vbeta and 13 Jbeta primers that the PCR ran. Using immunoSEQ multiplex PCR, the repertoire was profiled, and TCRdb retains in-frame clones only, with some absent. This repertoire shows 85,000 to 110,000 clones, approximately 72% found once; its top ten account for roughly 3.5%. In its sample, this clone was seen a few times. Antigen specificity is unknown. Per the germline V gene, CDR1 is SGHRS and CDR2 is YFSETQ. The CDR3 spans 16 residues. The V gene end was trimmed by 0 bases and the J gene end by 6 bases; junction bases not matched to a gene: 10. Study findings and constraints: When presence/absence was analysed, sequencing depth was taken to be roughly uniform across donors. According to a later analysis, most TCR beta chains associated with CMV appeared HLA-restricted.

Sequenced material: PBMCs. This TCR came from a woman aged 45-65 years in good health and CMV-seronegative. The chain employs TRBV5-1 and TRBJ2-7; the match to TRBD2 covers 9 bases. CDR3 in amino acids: CASSLAPAGGPGEQYF. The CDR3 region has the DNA TGCGCCAGCAGCTTGGCACCGGCGGGAGGGCCGGGCGAGCAGTACTTC. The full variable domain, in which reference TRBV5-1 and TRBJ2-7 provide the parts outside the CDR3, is KAGVTQTPRYLIKTRGQQVTLSCSPISGHRSVSWYQQTPGQGLQFLFEYFSETQRNKGNFPGRFSGRQFSNSRSEMNVSTLELGDSALYLCASSLAPAGGPGEQYFGPGTRLTVT.